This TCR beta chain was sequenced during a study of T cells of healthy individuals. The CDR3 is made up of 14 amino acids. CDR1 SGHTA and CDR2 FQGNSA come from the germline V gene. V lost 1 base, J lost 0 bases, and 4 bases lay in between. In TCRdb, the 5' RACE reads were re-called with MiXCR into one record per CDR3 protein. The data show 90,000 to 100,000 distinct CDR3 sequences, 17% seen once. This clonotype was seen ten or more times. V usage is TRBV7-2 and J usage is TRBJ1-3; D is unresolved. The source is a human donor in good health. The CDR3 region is CASSLGGSGNTIYF. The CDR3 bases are TGTGCCAGCAGCTTAGGGGGCTCTGGAAACACCATATATTTT.